This T cell receptor beta chain was captured by sequencing in a study of cytomegalovirus exposure and HLA in healthy donors. Regarding the study as a whole: TCR beta V- and J-gene trimming, according to a later analysis, was linked to a missense DCLRE1C variant.

Use of 60 Vbeta and 13 Jbeta primers characterized the PCR. Sequencing used immunoSEQ multiplex PCR; TCRdb keeps in-frame clones, though not all of them. The data show some 190,000 clones, roughly 78% seen once. In the case of this clone: Its antigen is unknown.

CDR3 size: 16 residues. Germline V gene sequence: CDR1 LGHNA, CDR2 YNFKEQ. V lost 1 base, J lost 7 bases, and 14 bases lay in between. The genes are TRBV4-2 and TRBJ1-6; D is uncertain. The TCR was taken from a woman younger than 45 in good health and CMV-seronegative. Sequencing input: PBMCs. CDR3 in DNA: TGTGCCAGCAGCCAAGCATCGGGTCTAGAGAATTCACCCCTCCACTTT. This sequence encodes CASSQASGLENSPLHF.